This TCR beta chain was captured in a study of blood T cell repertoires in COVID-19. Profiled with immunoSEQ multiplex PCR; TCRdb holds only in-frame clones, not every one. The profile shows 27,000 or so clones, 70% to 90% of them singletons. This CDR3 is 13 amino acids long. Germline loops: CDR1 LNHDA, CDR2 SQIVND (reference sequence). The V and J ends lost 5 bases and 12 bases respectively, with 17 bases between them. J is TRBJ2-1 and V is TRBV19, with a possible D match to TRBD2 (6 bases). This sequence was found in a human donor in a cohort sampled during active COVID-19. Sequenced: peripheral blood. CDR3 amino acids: CASSAMTSSVQFF. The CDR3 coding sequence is TGTGCCAGTAGTGCCATGACTAGTTCGGTGCAGTTCTTC.